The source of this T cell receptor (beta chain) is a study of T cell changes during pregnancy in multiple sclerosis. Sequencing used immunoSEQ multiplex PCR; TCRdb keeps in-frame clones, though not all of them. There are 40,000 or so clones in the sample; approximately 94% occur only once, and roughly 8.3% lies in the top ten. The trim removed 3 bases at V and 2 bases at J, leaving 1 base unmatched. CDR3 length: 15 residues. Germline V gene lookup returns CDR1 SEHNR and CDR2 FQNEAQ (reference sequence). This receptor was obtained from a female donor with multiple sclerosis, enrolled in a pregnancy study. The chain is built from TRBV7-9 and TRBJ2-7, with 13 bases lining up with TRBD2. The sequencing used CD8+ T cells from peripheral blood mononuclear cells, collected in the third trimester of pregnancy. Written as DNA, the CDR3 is TGTGCCAGCAGCTTCGGACTAGCGGGAGCCTACGAGCAGTACTTC. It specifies CASSFGLAGAYEQYF.